One sample yielded the 19 T cell receptor beta chains listed below, sequenced in a study of cytomegalovirus exposure and HLA in healthy donors. A multiplex PCR was run with 60 Vbeta primers and 13 Jbeta primers. Assay used: immunoSEQ multiplex PCR; TCRdb lists only in-frame clones, some missing. This table lists some 70,000 clones. The sequencing input was PBMCs. These receptors came from a man between 35 and 55 years old in good health and CMV-seronegative.

The chain couples TRBV19 to TRBJ2-7, with TRBD1 matching 8 bases. The CDR3 totals 14 residues. Unmatched junction bases numbered 5, after V lost 5 bases and J lost 2 bases. Germline CDR1 is LNHDA and CDR2 is SQIVND (reference sequence). CDR3 sequence reads: CASSVDRGPYEQYF. CDR3 in DNA: TGTGCCAGTAGTGTCGACAGGGGCCCCTACGAGCAGTACTTC.

V gene TRBV5-1 combines with J gene TRBJ1-2, with a weak D call TRBD1 (6 bases). The CDR3 loop spans 18 amino acids. Looked up from germline, CDR1 is SGHRS and CDR2 is YFSETQ. Between the trimmed V and J ends, which lost 4 bases and 5 bases, there was a span of 27 bases. CDR3 amino acids: CASSPRDISLLAGYGYTF. The CDR3, as DNA: TGCGCCAGCAGCCCCCGGGACATCTCCCTCCTAGCTGGGTATGGCTACACCTTC.

The chain is built from TRBV4-1 and TRBJ1-5; no clear D gene. This CDR3 is 13 amino acids long. Germline V gives CDR1 MGHRA, CDR2 YSYEKL. V lost 4 bases and J 6 bases, leaving 10 bases between the germline ends. The CDR3 here is CASSLVGGQPQHF. For the CDR3, the DNA is TGCGCCAGCAGCCTAGTGGGAGGTCAGCCCCAGCATTTT.

The chain employs TRBV21-1 and TRBJ2-7; TRBD2 is the table's D call and was not checked against the DNA. TRBV21-1 is a known pseudogene. The CDR3 extends over 17 amino acids. The chain's CDR3 is CASSKGGAWSCSYEQYF. In DNA form, the CDR3 reads TGTGCCAGCAGCAAAGGGGGAGCTTGGAGTTGCTCCTACGAGCAGTACTTC.

The chain recombines TRBV4-1 with TRBJ2-7; D possibly corresponds to TRBD2 (5 bases). The V end was cut by 0 bases, the J end by 2 bases, with 14 bases between. CDR3 size: 16 residues. Germline CDR1 MGHRA, CDR2 YSYEKL. This chain's CDR3 is CASSQDWAGVAYEQYF. The DNA of the CDR3 is TGCGCCAGCAGCCAAGACTGGGCCGGGGTGGCCTACGAGCAGTACTTC.

This clone is deemed medium-sized (0.01 to 0.1%) by its frequency. The rearrangement links TRBV6-4 to TRBJ2-1; tentative D call: TRBD2 (6 bases). V shed 0 bases and J shed 4 bases, with 10 bases lying between them. CDR3 size: 15 residues. Germline CDR1 MRHNA, CDR2 SNTAGT. The CDR3 nucleotides are TGTGCCAGCAGTGACTCGGGGGAGGCGTACAATGAGCAGTTCTTC. Amino acids: CASSDSGEAYNEQFF.

This chain links TRBV2 with TRBJ1-2, with 8 bases that match TRBD1. The V and J ends lost 6 bases and 6 bases, in that order; junction bases with no gene match: 12. The CDR3 consists of 15 residues. CDR1 and CDR2 (germline): SNHLY, FYNNEI. CDR3 in DNA: TGTGCCAGCAGGGCAGGACAGGGAAGCGTGGATGGCTACACCTTC. Residues: CASRAGQGSVDGYTF.

The CDR3 here is CASIASGNLYEQYF. As DNA, the CDR3 is TGTGCCAGCATTGCCTCAGGGAATCTCTACGAGCAGTACTTC. V and J are TRBV28 and TRBJ2-7; tentative D call: TRBD1 (5 bases). V lost 7 bases to trimming and J lost 3 bases, with 16 bases between them. Germline V CDR1 and CDR2: MDHEN, SYDVKM. The CDR3 spans 14 residues. The variable domain in full, with the rest retrieved from reference TRBV28 and TRBJ2-7, is DVKVTQSSRYLVKRTGEKVFLECVQDMDHENMFWYRQDPGLGLRLIYFSYDVKMKEKGDIPEGYSVSREKKERFSLILESASTNQTSMYLCASIASGNLYEQYFGPGTRLTVT.

The chain joins TRBV7-9 to TRBJ1-6, with 8 bases aligning to TRBD1. The length of the CDR3 is 15 residues. Germline V gene lookup returns CDR1 SEHNR and CDR2 FQNEAQ (reference sequence). The V and J ends lost 3 bases and 7 bases, in that order; junction bases with no gene match: 5. The CDR3 nucleotides read TGTGCCAGCAGCTTTGCCAGGGGGCAAAATTCACCCCTCCACTTT. It encodes CASSFARGQNSPLHF.

The CDR3 reads CASSQLLRNEQYF. The CDR3 DNA sequence: TGTGCCAGCAGCCAACTTCTACGTAACGAGCAGTACTTC. V usage is TRBV13 and J usage is TRBJ2-7; D is unresolved. Trimming shortened V by 5 bases and J by 5 bases, and 13 bases separated the two germline ends. Germline lookup yields CDR1 PRHDT and CDR2 FYEKMQ (reference sequence). This CDR3 is 13 amino acids long.

V and J are TRBV5-1 and TRBJ2-1, with 11 bases that match TRBD2. The CDR3 contains 13 residues. V lost 4 bases to trimming and J lost 9 bases; unmatched junction nucleotides: 3. Germline values: CDR1 SGHRS, CDR2 YFSETQ. DNA for the CDR3: TGCGCCAGCAGCATTGGGACTAGCGGTGAGCAGTTCTTC. This encodes CASSIGTSGEQFF.

This sequence joins TRBV19 and TRBJ2-2; a possible D gene is TRBD1 (6 bases). CDR1 is LNHDA, CDR2 SQIVND, per germline (reference sequence). This CDR3 is built from 16 residues. The V and J ends lost 4 bases and 0 bases respectively, with 12 bases between them. The chain's CDR3 is CASSRQEWANTGELFF. The CDR3 DNA follows: TGTGCCAGTAGTAGACAGGAATGGGCGAACACCGGGGAGCTGTTTTTT.

The chain joins TRBV7-6 to TRBJ1-2; the match to TRBD1 covers 10 bases. This CDR3 region has 14 residues. V trimming: 1 base; J trimming: 8 bases; junction bases outside the gene matches: 4. Per germline, CDR1 SGHVS and CDR2 FNYEAQ. CDR3 DNA: TGTGCCAGCAGCTTAGGAGGACAGGGGGGAGGCTACACCTTC. Translated: CASSLGGQGGGYTF.

The chain couples TRBV30 to TRBJ1-6; 9 bases agree with TRBD1. With 2 bases clipped from V and 0 bases from J, the junction kept 14 bases outside the gene matches. This CDR3 is built from 20 residues. CDR1 and CDR2 (germline): GTSNPN, SVGIG (reference sequence). CDR3: CAWSPSPGTGLSSYNSPLHF. CDR3 bases: TGTGCCTGGAGTCCATCCCCCGGGACAGGGCTATCCTCCTATAATTCACCCCTCCACTTT.

J is TRBJ2-3 and V is TRBV7-2; 10 nucleotides align to TRBD2. Germline V gives CDR1 SGHTA, CDR2 FQGNSA. The CDR3 consists of 16 residues. After removal of 5 bases from V and 6 bases from J, the junction contained 11 bases not matched to a gene. The CDR3 sequence: CASSILAGGSADTQYF. The CDR3 nucleotides are TGTGCCAGCAGCATCTTAGCGGGGGGCTCCGCGGATACGCAGTATTTT.

This rearrangement joins TRBV9 to TRBJ2-1; D is possibly TRBD1 (6 bases). This CDR3 is built from 15 residues. The V gene's germline CDR1 is SGDLS and CDR2 YYNGEE. The ends were cut back, 4 bases at V and 4 bases at J, with 15 bases in the middle. The CDR3 protein is CASSLSWTEYNEQFF. CDR3 nucleotide sequence: TGTGCCAGCAGCCTCAGCTGGACAGAATACAATGAGCAGTTCTTC.

The rearrangement joins TRBV28 to TRBJ2-2; D unclear. V lost 6 bases to trimming and J lost 5 bases, with 7 bases between them. The CDR3 is made up of 12 amino acids. Per the germline V gene, CDR1 is MDHEN and CDR2 is SYDVKM. CDR3 sequence (DNA): TGTGCCAGCAGCCTTCGTACCGGGGAGCTGTTTTTT. Its protein product is CASSLRTGELFF.

Points on this clone: This same CDR3 is encoded by further DNA sequences in the sample. The rearrangement links TRBV6-1 to TRBJ1-5; D is undetermined. This CDR3 contains 13 residues. Trimming left V 5 bases short and J 0 bases short, with 5 bases between. The germline V gene has CDR1 MNHNS and CDR2 SASEGT. DNA of the CDR3: TGTGCCAGCAGTCCTATTAGCAATCAGCCCCAGCATTTT. Residues: CASSPISNQPQHF.

The CDR3 here is CASSGISGGMKGYTF. CDR3 nucleotide sequence: TGTGCCAGCAGCGGGATTTCAGGGGGCATGAAGGGCTACACCTTC. The chain combines TRBV9 with TRBJ1-2; 8 bases align to TRBD1. After removal of 3 bases from V and 8 bases from J, the junction contained 12 bases not matched to a gene. This CDR3 comprises 15 residues. Germline lookup yields CDR1 SGDLS and CDR2 YYNGEE.